This paragraph covers one T cell receptor beta chain sequence. Its antigen is still unknown. V lost 0 bases to trimming and J lost 2 bases, with 19 bases between them. The germline CDR1 and CDR2 sequences are DFQATT and SNEGSKA (reference sequence). This CDR3 comprises 17 residues. These data are taken from a study of Graves' ophthalmopathy and Graves' hyperthyroidism. Study-level findings and limits: Ophthalmopathy could be told apart from stable hyperthyroidism by a 13-signature model (around 90% sensitivity, approximately 76% specificity). Its predictions of ophthalmopathy progression gave the model approximately 65% sensitivity and 72% to 80% specificity.

RNA transcripts served as template for amplifying TCR beta CDR3 sequences. Following a first-round RT-PCR that used HTBI primers, a second-round multiplex PCR was carried out. One entry per CDR3 protein, called by TCRdb with MiXCR from the multiplex PCR reads. The sample carries fewer than 400,000 distinct CDR3 sequences, around 19% recorded once. This chain links TRBV20-1 with TRBJ2-5, with a weak D call TRBD2 (6 bases). This sequence was found in a woman between 18 and 29 years old with Graves' ophthalmopathy. The sample comprised peripheral blood. The CDR3 region is CSARDLRRGSRQETQYF. CDR3 DNA: TGCAGTGCTAGAGATCTTCGGCGGGGATCGAGGCAAGAGACCCAGTACTTC.